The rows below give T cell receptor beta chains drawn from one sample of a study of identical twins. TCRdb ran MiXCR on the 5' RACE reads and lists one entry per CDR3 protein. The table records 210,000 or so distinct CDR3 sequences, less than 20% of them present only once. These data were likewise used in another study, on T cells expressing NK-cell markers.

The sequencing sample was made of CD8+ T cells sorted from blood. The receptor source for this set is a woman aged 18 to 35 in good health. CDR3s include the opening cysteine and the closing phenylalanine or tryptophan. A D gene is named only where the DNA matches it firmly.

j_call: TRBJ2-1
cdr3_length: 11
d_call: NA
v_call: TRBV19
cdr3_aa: CASSDWREQFF

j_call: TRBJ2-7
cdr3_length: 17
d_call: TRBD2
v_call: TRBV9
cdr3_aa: CASSSPQTSGSSYEQYF

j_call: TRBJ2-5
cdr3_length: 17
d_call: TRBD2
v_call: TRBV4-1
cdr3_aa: CASSNPGLDLMGQTQYF

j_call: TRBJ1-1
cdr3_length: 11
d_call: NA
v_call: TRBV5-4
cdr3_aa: CASTGNTEAFF

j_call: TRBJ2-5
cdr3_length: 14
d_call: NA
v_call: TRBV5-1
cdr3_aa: CASSGTGPQETQYF

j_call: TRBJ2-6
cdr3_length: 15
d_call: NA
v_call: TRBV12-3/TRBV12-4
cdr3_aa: CASKAAASGANVLTF

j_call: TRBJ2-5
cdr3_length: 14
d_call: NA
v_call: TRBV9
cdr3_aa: CASSGLSGVETQYF

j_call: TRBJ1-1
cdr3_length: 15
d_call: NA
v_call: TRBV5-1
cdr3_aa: CASTYSAGMNTEAFF

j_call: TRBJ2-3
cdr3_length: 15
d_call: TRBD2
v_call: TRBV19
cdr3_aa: CASATSGGPTDTQYF

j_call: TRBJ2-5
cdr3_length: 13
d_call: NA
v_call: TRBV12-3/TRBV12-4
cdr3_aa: CASSLVLGETQYF

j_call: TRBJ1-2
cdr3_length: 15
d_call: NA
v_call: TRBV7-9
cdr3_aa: CASSPRVGGRYGYTF

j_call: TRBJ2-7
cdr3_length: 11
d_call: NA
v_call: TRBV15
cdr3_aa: CATGARDEQYF

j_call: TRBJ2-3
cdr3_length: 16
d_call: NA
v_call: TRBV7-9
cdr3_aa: CASRAPQTERTDTQYF

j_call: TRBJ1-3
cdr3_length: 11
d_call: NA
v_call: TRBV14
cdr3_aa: CASSQENTIYF

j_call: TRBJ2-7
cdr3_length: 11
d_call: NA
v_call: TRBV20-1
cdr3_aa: CSANWLGEQYF

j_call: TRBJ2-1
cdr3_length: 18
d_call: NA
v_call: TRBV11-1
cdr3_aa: CASSLFGWNPATYNEQFF

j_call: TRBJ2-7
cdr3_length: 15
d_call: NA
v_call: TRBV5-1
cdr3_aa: CASSLESASSYEQYF

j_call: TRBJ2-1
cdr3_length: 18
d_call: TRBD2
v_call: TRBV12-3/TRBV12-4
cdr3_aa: CASSPTSTAGGSYNEQFF

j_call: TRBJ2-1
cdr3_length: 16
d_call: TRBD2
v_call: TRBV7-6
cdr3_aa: CASSLFGGGAGNEQFF

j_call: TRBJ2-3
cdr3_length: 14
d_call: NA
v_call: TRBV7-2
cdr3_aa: CASSWGYSTDTQYF

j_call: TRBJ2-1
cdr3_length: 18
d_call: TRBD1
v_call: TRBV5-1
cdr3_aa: CASSFGGQGASLYNEQFF

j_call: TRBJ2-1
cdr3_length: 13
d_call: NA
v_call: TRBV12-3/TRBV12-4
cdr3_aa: CASRAGGRNEQFF

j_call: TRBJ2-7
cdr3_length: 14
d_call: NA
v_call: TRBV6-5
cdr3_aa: CASSYHPTTYEQYF

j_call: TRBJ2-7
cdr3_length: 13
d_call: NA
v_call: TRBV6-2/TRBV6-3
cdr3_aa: CASSTGTYYEQYF

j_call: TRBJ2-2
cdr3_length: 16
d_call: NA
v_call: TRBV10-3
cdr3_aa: CAISEIRGVFSGELFF

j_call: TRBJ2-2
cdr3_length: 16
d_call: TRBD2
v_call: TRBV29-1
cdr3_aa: CSVDLSRAGVTGELFF

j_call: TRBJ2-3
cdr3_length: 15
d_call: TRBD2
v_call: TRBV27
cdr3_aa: CASSMRGGQTDTQYF

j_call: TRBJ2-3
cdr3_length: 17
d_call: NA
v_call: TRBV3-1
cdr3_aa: CASSQVPLGPGTDTQYF

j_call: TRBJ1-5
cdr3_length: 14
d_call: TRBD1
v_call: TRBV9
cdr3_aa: CASLKTGGGQPQHF

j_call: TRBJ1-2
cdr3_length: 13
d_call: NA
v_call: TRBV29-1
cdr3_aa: CSVIAPSNYGYTF

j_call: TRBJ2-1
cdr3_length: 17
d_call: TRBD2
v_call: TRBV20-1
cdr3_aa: CSAPGLAGGSSYNEQFF

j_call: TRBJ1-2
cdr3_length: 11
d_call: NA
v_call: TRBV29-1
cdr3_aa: CSVEWRYGYTF

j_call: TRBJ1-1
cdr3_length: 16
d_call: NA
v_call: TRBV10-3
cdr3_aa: CAISEPNAGQYHEAFF

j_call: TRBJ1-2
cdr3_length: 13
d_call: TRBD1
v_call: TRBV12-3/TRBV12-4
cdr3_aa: CASTEGDRDVYTF

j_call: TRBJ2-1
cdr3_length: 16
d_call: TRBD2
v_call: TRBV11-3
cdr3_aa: CASSLRTSGIYNEQFF

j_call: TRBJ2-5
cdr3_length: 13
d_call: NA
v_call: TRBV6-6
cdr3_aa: CASSSPLAETQYF

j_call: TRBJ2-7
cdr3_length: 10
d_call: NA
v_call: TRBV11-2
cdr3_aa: CASSLLEQYF

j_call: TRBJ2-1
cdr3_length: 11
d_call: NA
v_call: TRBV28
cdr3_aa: CASSTGNGQFF

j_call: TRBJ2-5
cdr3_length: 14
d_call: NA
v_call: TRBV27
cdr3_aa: CASGGWRSQETQYF

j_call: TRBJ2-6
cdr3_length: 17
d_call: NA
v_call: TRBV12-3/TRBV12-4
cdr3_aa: CASSSRTAPSGANVLTF

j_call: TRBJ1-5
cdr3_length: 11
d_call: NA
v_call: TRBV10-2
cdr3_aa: CASSGTGPQHF

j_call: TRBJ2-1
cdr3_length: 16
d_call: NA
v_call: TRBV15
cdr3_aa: CATSRDSRAPYNEQFF

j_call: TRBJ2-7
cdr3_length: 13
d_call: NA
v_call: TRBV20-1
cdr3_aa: CSARRFSSYEQYF

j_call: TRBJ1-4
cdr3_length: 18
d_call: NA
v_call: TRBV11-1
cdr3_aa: CASSAPTEDNVRDEKLFF

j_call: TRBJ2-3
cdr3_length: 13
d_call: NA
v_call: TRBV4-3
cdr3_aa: CASSQDNTDTQYF

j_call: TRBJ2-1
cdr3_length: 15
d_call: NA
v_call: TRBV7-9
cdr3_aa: CASSPTSTRWYEQFF

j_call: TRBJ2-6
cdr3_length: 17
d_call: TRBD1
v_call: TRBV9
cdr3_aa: CASSGVTGGSGANVLTF

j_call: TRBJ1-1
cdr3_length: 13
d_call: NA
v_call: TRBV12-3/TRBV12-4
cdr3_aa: CASNMMRDTEAFF

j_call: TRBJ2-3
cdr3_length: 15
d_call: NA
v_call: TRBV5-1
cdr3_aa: CASSSGDFGTDTQYF

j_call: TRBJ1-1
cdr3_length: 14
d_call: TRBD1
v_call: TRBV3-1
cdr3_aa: CASSVGDWTGRAFF

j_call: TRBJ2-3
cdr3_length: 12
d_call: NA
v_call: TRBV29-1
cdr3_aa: CSVAENADTQYF

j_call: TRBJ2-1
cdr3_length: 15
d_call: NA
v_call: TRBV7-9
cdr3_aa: CASSSGPTEPNEQFF

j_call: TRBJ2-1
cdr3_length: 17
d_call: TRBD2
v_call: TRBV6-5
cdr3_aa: CASSYFSGGLPYNEQFF

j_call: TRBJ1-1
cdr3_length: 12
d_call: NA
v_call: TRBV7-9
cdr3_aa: CASSSSFPEAFF